The rows below give T cell receptor beta chains drawn from one sample of a study of blood T cells in healthy people across ages. TCRdb reprocessed the 5' RACE reads with MiXCR, giving one entry per CDR3 protein. The table records 550,000 to 750,000 distinct CDR3 sequences, about 21% of them present only once. Sequencing input: blood. Receptor source: a man aged 65 to 85 in good health. CDR3s include the opening cysteine and the closing phenylalanine or tryptophan. Each record gives: V gene, clone size, D gene, CDR3 length, J gene, CDR3 DNA, CDR3 protein. The D gene is left open where the match is weak. Clone size appears in some rows only: once, few, many, or a class for an expanded clone.

TRBV6-2/TRBV6-3,NA,NA,14,TRBJ2-7,TGTGCCAGCAGTTACGGGCTAGGCGGCTACGAGCAGTACTTC,CASSYGLGGYEQYF
TRBV7-2,few,NA,17,TRBJ2-2,TGTGCCAGCAGCTTAGATCCGAGGGATTGGTACACCGGGGAGCTGTTTTTT,CASSLDPRDWYTGELFF
TRBV12-3/TRBV12-4,NA,TRBD2,14,TRBJ2-7,TGTGCCGGCAGTCAATTAGCGGGAGAAGGCGAGCAGTACTTC,CAGSQLAGEGEQYF
TRBV28,NA,NA,16,TRBJ2-5,TGTGCCAGCAGAATACAGGACCAATTAGGGGCAGAGACCCGGTACTTC,CASRIQDQLGAETRYF
TRBV28,once,TRBD2,16,TRBJ2-5,TGTGCCAGCAGTTTCCTAGCGGGAGGGCCCTCAGAGACCCAGTACTTC,CASSFLAGGPSETQYF
TRBV7-3,few,NA,13,TRBJ2-5,TGTGCCAGCAGCATCGGGGCAAAAGAGACCCAGTACTTC,CASSIGAKETQYF
TRBV30,few,NA,12,TRBJ1-2,TGTGCCTGGAGTAGAAGAAACTATGGCTACACCTTC,CAWSRRNYGYTF
TRBV20-1,NA,NA,13,TRBJ2-7,TGCAGTGCCCCGGGAAAGAGCCAAGAGACCCAGTGCTTC,CSAPGKSQETQCF
TRBV7-9,few,NA,14,TRBJ2-7,TGTGCCAGCAGCCCTCTCAGGGGACCCTACGAGCAGTACTTC,CASSPLRGPYEQYF
TRBV10-3,few,TRBD2,13,TRBJ2-5,TGTGCCATCAGCAACGGGGACCCGGGGGGGCAGTACTTC,CAISNGDPGGQYF
TRBV9,NA,NA,17,TRBJ2-4,TGCGCCAGCAGCCCCGCGCATAGCGGTCTAGCCAAAAACATTCAGTACTTC,CASSPAHSGLAKNIQYF
TRBV3-1,NA,NA,16,TRBJ2-7,TGTGCCAGCAGCCTAAGGGGAGGCAGGGCCACCTACGAGCAGTACTTC,CASSLRGGRATYEQYF
TRBV28,NA,NA,14,TRBJ1-3,TGTGCCAGCAGATCAACCATTCCTGGAAACACCATATATTTT,CASRSTIPGNTIYF
TRBV2,few,NA,13,TRBJ2-1,TGTGCCAGCAGTGCCTCCCAAAAAACTGAGCAGTTCTTC,CASSASQKTEQFF
TRBV20-1,few,NA,13,TRBJ2-5,TGCAGTGCTAGAGAATCTCTTTCGGAGACCCAGTACTTC,CSARESLSETQYF
TRBV10-3,NA,TRBD1,14,TRBJ1-1,TGTGCCATCAGTCCAGGGGGCCTGAGAACTGAAGCTTTCTTT,CAISPGGLRTEAFF
TRBV7-9,NA,TRBD1,14,TRBJ2-7,TGTGCCAGCAGCCCGCTACAGGGGTACCACGAGCAGTACTTC,CASSPLQGYHEQYF
TRBV7-2,NA,NA,12,TRBJ1-2,TGTGCCAGCAGCTACAGGACAGCTGGCTACACCTTC,CASSYRTAGYTF
TRBV30,few,NA,14,TRBJ2-3,TGTGCCTGGAGTATAGGGGGTTACACAGATACGCAGTATTTT,CAWSIGGYTDTQYF
TRBV20-1,NA,NA,14,TRBJ1-1,TGCAGTGCTCCCCGGCGGGGATCGGTCACTGAAGCTTTCTTT,CSAPRRGSVTEAFF
TRBV18,few,NA,14,TRBJ1-2,TGTGCCAGCTCGCCCGGGGGCCAGAACTATGGCTACACCTTC,CASSPGGQNYGYTF
TRBV6-5,NA,TRBD1,16,TRBJ2-1,TGTGCCAGCAGGACCACCGGGACAGGGAGTCGTAATGAGCAGTTCTTC,CASRTTGTGSRNEQFF
TRBV11-2,NA,NA,15,TRBJ2-5,TGTGCCAGAAGCTTAGTTTCGACAGCCCAAGAGACCCAGTACTTC,CARSLVSTAQETQYF
TRBV10-3,NA,NA,14,TRBJ1-2,TGTGCCATCAGTGCTTATAGGGAGAACTATGGCTACACCTTC,CAISAYRENYGYTF
TRBV28,NA,NA,15,TRBJ1-1,TGTGCCAGCAGTCCCTCTCTTGGGTTGGGCACTGAAGCTTTCTTT,CASSPSLGLGTEAFF
TRBV28,few,NA,13,TRBJ2-5,TGTGCCAGCAGTAGCCCCCTCCGAGAGACCCAGTACTTC,CASSSPLRETQYF
TRBV29-1,few,NA,11,TRBJ2-1,TGCAGCGTTGACACGGTCCATGAGCAGTTCTTC,CSVDTVHEQFF
TRBV3-1,few,TRBD2,17,TRBJ2-1,TGTGCCAGCAGCCAACAATCCGGACTAGCGGGAGTGCATGAGCAGTTCTTC,CASSQQSGLAGVHEQFF
TRBV4-1,few,NA,15,TRBJ1-1,TGCGCCAGCAGCCAGGGGTTATTGAGGGACACTGAAGCTTTCTTT,CASSQGLLRDTEAFF
TRBV2,NA,NA,12,TRBJ2-3,TGTGCCAGCAGTGAACTTACAGATACGCAGTATTTT,CASSELTDTQYF
TRBV28,few,TRBD2,15,TRBJ2-1,TGTGCCACCCTCACTAGCGGGAAAGTAGGCAATGAGCAGTTCTTC,CATLTSGKVGNEQFF
TRBV25-1,NA,NA,14,TRBJ2-3,TGTGCCAGCAGTGAATCCCTAAACACAGATACGCAGTATTTT,CASSESLNTDTQYF
TRBV5-5,NA,NA,15,TRBJ2-3,TGTGCCAGCAGCTTAGGGTCAGGCCCCACAGATGCGCAGTATTTT,CASSLGSGPTDAQYF
TRBV29-1,NA,NA,12,TRBJ2-7,TGCAGCGTTGAGTTGCGACCCTACGAGCAGTACTTC,CSVELRPYEQYF
TRBV2,NA,TRBD1,14,TRBJ1-4,TGTGCCAGCAGTCCGACAGGGAGTTTGGAAAAACTGTTTTTT,CASSPTGSLEKLFF
TRBV7-9,few,NA,16,TRBJ2-3,TGTGCCAGCAGCCCGGGACTCCTAGCCCGCACAGATACGCAGTATTTT,CASSPGLLARTDTQYF
TRBV7-9,NA,NA,16,TRBJ1-3,TGTGCCAGCAGCCTACTAACCTCCTCGGGTGGAAACACCATATATTTT,CASSLLTSSGGNTIYF
TRBV20-1,few,TRBD1,14,TRBJ2-7,TGCAGTGCTAGAGAGGGGACAGGGATCAACGAGCAGTACTTC,CSAREGTGINEQYF
TRBV6-1,NA,NA,12,TRBJ2-7,TGTGCCAGCAGTGAGAACGGCTACGAGCAGTACTTC,CASSENGYEQYF
TRBV20-1,few,NA,13,TRBJ2-5,TGCAGTGCTAGTGCCCGGACTCAAGAGACCCAGTACTTC,CSASARTQETQYF
TRBV4-1,NA,TRBD1,14,TRBJ1-3,TGCGCCAGCAGCCTCGGGGAGGGGGCGGGCACCATATATTTT,CASSLGEGAGTIYF
TRBV2,NA,TRBD1,12,TRBJ2-7,TGTGCCAGCGGGACAGGGTACTACGAGCAGTACTTC,CASGTGYYEQYF
TRBV3-1,few,NA,15,TRBJ2-2,TGTGCCAGCAGTTCATTACTAGGGAACACCGGGGAGCTGTTTTTT,CASSSLLGNTGELFF
TRBV7-2,NA,NA,14,TRBJ2-3,TGTGCCAGCAGCTCTAGGTTTTCCACAGATACGCAGTATTTT,CASSSRFSTDTQYF
TRBV5-1,few,TRBD1,14,TRBJ2-7,TGCGCCAGCAGCCCCCGACAGGGTTTGAGCGAGCAGTACTTC,CASSPRQGLSEQYF
TRBV3-1,NA,NA,13,TRBJ2-1,TGTGCCAGCAGCCCCGGACCGGGCGATGAGCAGTTCTTC,CASSPGPGDEQFF
TRBV20-1,NA,TRBD2,14,TRBJ2-5,TGCAGTGCCGCGGGACTAGCGGGAGTAGAGACCCAGTACTTC,CSAAGLAGVETQYF
TRBV6-6,few,NA,14,TRBJ1-6,TGTGCCAGCAGTTACGTGGCGGAGAATTCACCCCTCCACTTT,CASSYVAENSPLHF
TRBV7-2,NA,NA,15,TRBJ2-2,TGTGCCAGCAGCTTAGCGACCACGTACACCGGGGAGCTGTTTTTT,CASSLATTYTGELFF
TRBV6-1,NA,NA,14,TRBJ2-7,TGTGCCAGCAGTGCAGGTGGGGGCCCCTACGAGCAGTACTTC,CASSAGGGPYEQYF
TRBV5-4,few,TRBD2,19,TRBJ2-5,TGTGCCAGCAGCTCCGATAGCGGGAACCCCTTACGACTACAAGAGACCCAGTACTTC,CASSSDSGNPLRLQETQYF
TRBV9,NA,NA,14,TRBJ2-2,TGTGCCAGCAGCGGACCGTCGGGGACCGGGGAGCTGTTTTTT,CASSGPSGTGELFF
TRBV28,few,NA,16,TRBJ2-7,TGTGCCAGCAGTGCGGGGACTTCACAAGGGGATTTCGAGCAGTACTTC,CASSAGTSQGDFEQYF